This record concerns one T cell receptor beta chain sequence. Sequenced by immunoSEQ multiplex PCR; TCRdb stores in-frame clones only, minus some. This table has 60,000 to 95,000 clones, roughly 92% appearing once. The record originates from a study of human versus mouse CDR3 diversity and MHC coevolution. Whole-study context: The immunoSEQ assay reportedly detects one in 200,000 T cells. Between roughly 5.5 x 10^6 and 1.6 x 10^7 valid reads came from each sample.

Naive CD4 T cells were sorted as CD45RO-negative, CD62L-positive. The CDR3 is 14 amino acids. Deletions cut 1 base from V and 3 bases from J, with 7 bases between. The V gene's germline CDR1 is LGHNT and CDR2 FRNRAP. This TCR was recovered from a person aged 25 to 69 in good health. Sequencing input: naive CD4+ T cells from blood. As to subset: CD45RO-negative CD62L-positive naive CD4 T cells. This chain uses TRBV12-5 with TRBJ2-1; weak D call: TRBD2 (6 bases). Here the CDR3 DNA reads TGTGCTAGTGGTTTGGGGGGGGACTACAATGAGCAGTTCTTC. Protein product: CASGLGGDYNEQFF.